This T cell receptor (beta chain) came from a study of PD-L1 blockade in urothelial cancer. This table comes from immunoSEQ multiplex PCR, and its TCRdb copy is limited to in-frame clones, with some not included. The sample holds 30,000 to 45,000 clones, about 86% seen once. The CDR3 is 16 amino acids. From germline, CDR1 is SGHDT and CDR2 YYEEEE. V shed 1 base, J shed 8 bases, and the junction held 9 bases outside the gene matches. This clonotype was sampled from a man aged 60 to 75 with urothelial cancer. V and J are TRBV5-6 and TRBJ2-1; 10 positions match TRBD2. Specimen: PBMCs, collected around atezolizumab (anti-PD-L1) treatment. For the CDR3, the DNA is TGTGCCAGCAGCTTGTTAGTTCTAGCGGGAGCTGATGAGCAGTTCTTC. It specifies CASSLLVLAGADEQFF.